What follows are 20 T cell receptor beta chains derived from one specimen sequenced in a study of T-cell memory formation after mild COVID-19. TCRdb processed the 5' RACE reads anew with MiXCR; each CDR3 protein has one entry. Of roughly 120,000 distinct CDR3 sequences in the sample, approximately 21% were seen once. The source material was PBMCs or a T cell subset sorted from them (not recorded which). The source is a man aged 18 to 30 who had mild COVID-19 (a few samples of this study predate the infection). Cell type and time point are not known.

This clonotype was seen many times. This chain links TRBV4-1 with TRBJ2-3; D remains ambiguous. The V and J ends lost 4 bases and 11 bases respectively, with 16 bases between them. Per the germline V gene, CDR1 is MGHRA and CDR2 is YSYEKL. This CDR3 has 13 residues. CDR3: CASSPPVGWMQYF. The CDR3 DNA follows: TGCGCCAGCAGCCCTCCCGTTGGATGGATGCAGTATTTT.

This clonotype was detected a few times. The gene calls are TRBV5-1 and TRBJ2-7; weak D call: TRBD1 (5 bases). The V gene's germline CDR1 is SGHRS and CDR2 YFSETQ. The CDR3 covers 12 residues. Trimming removed 4 bases from V and 5 bases from J, with 10 bases in between. The CDR3 loop is CASSPTVHEQYF. CDR3 DNA: TGCGCCAGCAGCCCGACAGTCCACGAGCAGTACTTC. Full variable domain (remainder filled in from reference TRBV5-1 and TRBJ2-7): KAGVTQTPRYLIKTRGQQVTLSCSPISGHRSVSWYQQTPGQGLQFLFEYFSETQRNKGNFPGRFSGRQFSNSRSEMNVSTLELGDSALYLCASSPTVHEQYFGPGTRLTVT.

The chain combines TRBV6-6 with TRBJ2-7; TRBD1 aligns across 11 bases. CDR3 size: 15 residues. Germline V gene sequence: CDR1 MNHNY, CDR2 SVGAGI (reference sequence). V lost 7 bases and J lost 7; bases outside the gene matches: 12. The CDR3 spells CASTQSGQGAGEQYF. For the CDR3, the DNA is TGTGCCAGCACCCAGTCCGGACAGGGGGCGGGGGAGCAGTACTTC.

The chain uses TRBV29-1 and TRBJ2-2; maybe TRBD2 (7 bases). The CDR3 extends over 15 amino acids. The germline gives CDR1 SQVTM, CDR2 ANQGSEA. Trimming shortened V by 3 bases and J by 4 bases, and 15 bases separated the two germline ends. This CDR3 is CSVDGGPGVTGELFF. CDR3 sequence (DNA): TGCAGCGTTGACGGGGGGCCGGGGGTCACCGGGGAGCTGTTTTTT.

A few counts support this clonotype. The chain recombines TRBV9 with TRBJ2-2, with 8 nucleotides matching TRBD1. This CDR3 contains 15 residues. In germline, CDR1 is SGDLS, CDR2 YYNGEE. V lost 1 base to trimming and J lost 4 bases; unmatched junction nucleotides: 3. CDR3 in DNA: TGTGCCAGCAGCGTAAGACAGGGGACCACCGGGGAGCTGTTTTTT. Protein: CASSVRQGTTGELFF.

This clonotype was observed a few times. The chain combines TRBV6-2 or TRBV6-3 with TRBJ2-1; TRBD2 matches 10 bases. Germline V gene data show CDR1 as MNHEY and CDR2 as SVGEGT. Trimming took 5 bases from V and 3 from J; bases not matched to a gene: 10. The CDR3 runs to 17 residues. This chain's CDR3 is CASSTPLAGVSYNEQFF. CDR3 nucleotide sequence: TGTGCCAGCAGTACCCCCCTAGCGGGGGTAAGCTACAATGAGCAGTTCTTC.

In this sample, this clonotype turned up a few times. The V and J genes are TRBV6-2 or TRBV6-3 and TRBJ2-1; no definite D call. The CDR3 runs to 14 residues. V dropped 2 bases and J dropped 4 bases, with 9 bases sitting between them. Germline V CDR1 and CDR2: MNHEY, SVGEGT. As DNA, the CDR3 is TGTGCCAGCAGTTACAGCCCAGGATACAATGAGCAGTTCTTC. Translation: CASSYSPGYNEQFF.

V gene TRBV6-2 or TRBV6-3 combines with J gene TRBJ2-7; no clear D. Per germline, CDR1 MNHEY and CDR2 SVGEGT. The CDR3 sequence is 12 residues long. Trimming took off 2 bases at V and 3 bases at J, with 5 bases between the two ends. CDR3 nucleotide sequence: TGTGCCAGCAGTTACATGGGCTACGAGCAGTACGTC. Translation gives CASSYMGYEQYV.

The rearrangement joins TRBV10-2 to TRBJ1-1; TRBD1 matches 7 bases. Germline assignment: CDR1 WSHSY and CDR2 SAAADI. This CDR3 is 16 amino acids long. Trimming cost V 2 bases and J 5 bases; bases outside gene matches: 11. The CDR3 region has the DNA TGCGCCAGCAGTGAGAGGGGTGCGACAGGGAATACTGAAGCTTTCTTT. Amino acids: CASSERGATGNTEAFF.

The rearrangement uses TRBV5-1 and TRBJ2-7; 10 nucleotides agree with TRBD2. Per germline, CDR1 SGHRS and CDR2 YFSETQ. The CDR3 covers 16 residues. The J segment lost 3 bases and the V segment lost 4 bases, leaving 10 bases of the junction unmatched. CDR3 loop: CASSMTIAGGNYEQYF. CDR3 DNA: TGCGCCAGCAGCATGACTATAGCGGGGGGCAACTACGAGCAGTACTTC.

This clonotype was recorded a few times. This chain joins TRBV28 and TRBJ1-2; TRBD1 matches at 11 bases. This CDR3 has 16 residues. Looked up from germline, CDR1 is MDHEN and CDR2 is SYDVKM. After removal of 6 bases from V and 1 base from J, the junction contained 7 bases not matched to a gene. The CDR3 loop reads CASSQRTGGFNYGYTF. CDR3 DNA sequence: TGTGCCAGCAGCCAACGGACAGGGGGCTTTAACTATGGCTACACCTTC.

J is TRBJ2-7 and V is TRBV6-2 or TRBV6-3; TRBD1 aligns across 7 bases. Losses at the gene ends were 2 bases for V and 2 bases for J; bases not matched to a gene: 6. The CDR3 runs 15 residues. Germline loops: CDR1 MNHEY, CDR2 SVGEGT. The DNA of the CDR3 is TGTGCCAGCAGTTACCATAGGGACAGAACCTACGAGCAGTACGTC. Residues: CASSYHRDRTYEQYV.

This sequence joins TRBV20-1 and TRBJ1-2; a possible D gene is TRBD1 (6 bases). Looked up from germline, CDR1 is DFQATT and CDR2 is SNEGSKA (reference sequence). The CDR3 extends over 15 amino acids. The V end lost 6 bases, the J end lost 5 bases, and 22 bases lay between the germline ends. The CDR3 sequence: CSALTPQGWYYGYTF. The CDR3 bases are TGCAGTGCCCTCACCCCACAGGGATGGTATTATGGCTACACCTTC.

The chain has TRBV7-9 and TRBJ2-1; 7 nucleotides align to TRBD2. This CDR3 is 13 amino acids long. V shed 7 bases and J 8 bases; nucleotides not matched to a gene: 8. Per germline, CDR1 SEHNR and CDR2 FQNEAQ (reference sequence). CDR3 DNA: TGTGCCAGCACCCTGGGAGGGAACGATGAGCAGTTCTTC. As protein: CASTLGGNDEQFF.

There are many counts of this clonotype. The chain employs TRBV28 and TRBJ2-5, with 9 bases identical to TRBD2. Losses at the gene ends were 5 bases for V and 5 bases for J; bases not matched to a gene: 6. CDR1 and CDR2 (germline): MDHEN, SYDVKM. The CDR3 covers 14 residues. CDR3 in DNA: TGTGCCAGCAGTGACGCGGGAGGGTGGGAGACCCAGTACTTC. Translation: CASSDAGGWETQYF. The variable domain in full, completed from reference TRBV28 and TRBJ2-5, reads DVKVTQSSRYLVKRTGEKVFLECVQDMDHENMFWYRQDPGLGLRLIYFSYDVKMKEKGDIPEGYSVSREKKERFSLILESASTNQTSMYLCASSDAGGWETQYFGPGTRLLVL.

This clonotype was counted between two and nine times. The chain links TRBV12-3 or TRBV12-4 to TRBJ1-1; the match to TRBD1 covers 9 bases. This CDR3 spans 17 amino acids. The trim removed 7 bases at V and 2 bases at J, leaving 14 bases unmatched. The CDR3 nucleotides are TGTGCCAGCACCCTGGGAATCACAGGGGGCGAAAACACTGAAGCTTTCTTT. It specifies CASTLGITGGENTEAFF.

CDR3 protein: CASSLMATDTQYF. CDR3 sequence (DNA): TGTGCCAGCAGCTTAATGGCCACAGATACGCAGTATTTT. The genes are TRBV7-3 and TRBJ2-3; D unresolved. V was trimmed by 1 base and J by 2 bases, leaving 4 bases between them. The CDR3 contains 13 residues. Germline V gene sequence: CDR1 SGHTA, CDR2 FQGTGA.

This clonotype was found many times. This chain joins TRBV18 and TRBJ1-2, with D possibly being TRBD1 (6 bases). Germline CDR1 and CDR2: KGHSH and LQKENI. This CDR3 region has 13 residues. Trimming shortened V by 2 bases and J by 7 bases, and 11 bases separated the two germline ends. The CDR3 DNA reads as TGTGCCAGCTCACCAGGGGGGGCTGGTGGCTACACCTTC. As protein: CASSPGGAGGYTF.

This clonotype was found a few times. The CDR3 nucleotides are TGTGCCAGCAGTGATCTCCTAGGTACTAGCACAGATACGCAGTATTTT. Its translation: CASSDLLGTSTDTQYF. The chain has TRBV25-1 and TRBJ2-3; no reliable D call. V dropped 3 bases and J dropped 0 bases, with 13 bases sitting between them. The CDR3 is 16 residues long. Germline V gives CDR1 MGHDK, CDR2 SYGVNS.

This chain links TRBV6-2 or TRBV6-3 with TRBJ2-4, with D uncertain. The CDR3 runs to 12 residues. V shed 4 bases and J shed 13 bases, with 14 bases lying between them. Germline lookup yields CDR1 MNHEY and CDR2 SVGEGT. CDR3: CASSSSAVIQYF. The DNA of the CDR3 is TGTGCCAGCAGTTCGTCGGCGGTCATACAGTACTTC.